This T cell receptor (beta chain) was sequenced during a study of neurological immune-mediated disorders. Points from the study as a whole: Subjects shared no identical expanded-clone CDR3 amino acid sequences, suggesting private TCR-beta repertoires in all groups.

The cDNA was generated through 5'RACE incorporating 10-nucleotide random UMIs. One entry per CDR3 protein, called by TCRdb with MiXCR from the 5' RACE reads. The data contain 50,000 to 60,000 distinct CDR3 sequences, roughly 15% of them singletons. V shed 7 bases and J shed 6 bases, with 25 bases lying between them. This CDR3 region has 15 residues. The V gene's germline CDR1 is SQVTM and CDR2 ANQGSEA. Remarks on this clonotype: Its antigen is unknown.

The V gene is TRBV29-1, the J gene TRBJ2-7; D call uncertain. The sequenced material came from PBMCs. The TCR comes from a man aged 60 to 69 in good health. The CDR3 sequence: CSANHEAAEEGEQYF. The CDR3 DNA reads as TGCAGCGCGAACCACGAGGCGGCAGAAGAAGGCGAGCAGTACTTC.